This paragraph reports one T cell receptor beta chain. Antigen specificity is unknown. This record belongs to a study of T cell repertoires in cytomegalovirus infection. One entry per CDR3 protein results from TCRdb running MiXCR on the reads. The sample carries 900,000 to 950,000 distinct CDR3 sequences, approximately 32% recorded once. This TCR derives from a human donor in good health (CMV status not recorded). Some clones in this sample may be carry-over from other donors' samples. Sequencing used cultured CD8+ T cells from PBMCs, obtained from culture after CMV antigen stimulation.

CDR3 sequence: CASSFGTPDNEQFF. In DNA, the CDR3 is TGTGCCAGCAGTTTCGGGACTCCGGACAATGAGCAGTTCTTC. The rearrangement joins TRBV27 to TRBJ2-1; perhaps TRBD2 as D (6 bases). This CDR3 is 14 amino acids long. Germline values: CDR1 MNHEY, CDR2 SMNVEV (reference sequence). V was shortened by 3 bases and J by 5 bases, with 11 bases between the two germline ends.